This T cell receptor beta chain derives from a study of blood T cell repertoires in COVID-19. Germline CDR1 reads SGHTA; CDR2 reads FQGTGA. With V trimmed by 4 bases and J by 4 bases, 6 bases remained unmatched. This CDR3 region has 14 residues. Clones were sequenced by immunoSEQ multiplex PCR, and TCRdb holds only the in-frame ones, with some missing. The sample carries 310,000 or so clones, roughly 87% recorded once. This chain uses TRBV7-3 with TRBJ1-2, with 7 bases aligning to TRBD1. The sequenced sample was PBMCs or T cells enriched from blood (not recorded which). The sequence was collected from a woman under 40 who had recovered from COVID-19. The CDR3 spells CASSSGRDSYGYTF. The CDR3 region has the DNA TGTGCCAGCAGCTCAGGTCGGGACAGCTATGGCTACACCTTC.